This T cell receptor beta chain was documented in a study of blood T cell repertoires in COVID-19. Germline V gene lookup returns CDR1 MDHEN and CDR2 SYDVKM. This CDR3 has 14 amino acids. Trimming removed 1 base from V and 4 bases from J; junction bases left unmatched: 2. The repertoire was sequenced with immunoSEQ multiplex PCR; TCRdb's copy has only in-frame clones and lacks some. The sample holds some 210,000 clones; more than 70% are singletons and the top ten take roughly 5.6%. The rearrangement joins TRBV28 to TRBJ2-7; 9 nucleotides match TRBD2. Sequenced: peripheral blood. The sequence came from a woman between 40 and 55 years old who had recovered from COVID-19. The chain's CDR3 is CASSLYSGSYEQYF. Here the CDR3 DNA reads TGTGCCAGCAGTTTATATAGCGGGAGTTACGAGCAGTACTTC.